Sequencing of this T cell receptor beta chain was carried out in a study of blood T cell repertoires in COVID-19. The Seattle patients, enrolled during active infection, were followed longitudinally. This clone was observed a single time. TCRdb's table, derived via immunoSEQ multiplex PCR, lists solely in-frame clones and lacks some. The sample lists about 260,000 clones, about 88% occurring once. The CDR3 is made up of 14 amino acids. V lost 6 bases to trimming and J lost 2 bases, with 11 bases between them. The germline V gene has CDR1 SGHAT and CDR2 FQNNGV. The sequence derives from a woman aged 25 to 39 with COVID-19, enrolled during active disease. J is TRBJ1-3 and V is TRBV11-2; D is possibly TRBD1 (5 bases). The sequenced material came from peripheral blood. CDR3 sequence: CASSPQGAGNTIYF. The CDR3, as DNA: TGTGCCAGCAGTCCCCAAGGGGCTGGAAACACCATATATTTT.